This T cell receptor (beta chain) was identified during a study of T cell repertoires in cytomegalovirus infection. For the study at large: Public TCR beta signatures were indicative of both CMV infection and a matching HLA type. General observations from the study: Carriage of CMV together with the relevant HLA was identifiable through cumulative public TCR beta family frequency. HLA-C-restricted TCR beta clonotypes specific for CMV led the ex vivo response.

Only a few counts were recorded for this clonotype. Its target is unknown. TCRdb independently ran MiXCR on the reads; one entry per CDR3 protein. The sample lists roughly 100,000 distinct CDR3 sequences, 15% to 20% seen once, with approximately 7.9% in the top ten. CDR3 length: 18 residues. The V and J ends lost 6 bases and 5 bases, in that order; junction bases with no gene match: 18. Germline CDR1 is SGHNT and CDR2 is YYREEE (reference sequence). The sample taken for sequencing was PBMCs. The sequence came from a human donor in good health (CMV status not recorded). Some clones in this sample may be carry-over from other donors' samples. The J gene is TRBJ2-1, the V gene TRBV5-4, with 9 nucleotides matching TRBD2. The CDR3 reads CASTSHQRPGLAHNEQFF. CDR3 DNA sequence: TGTGCCAGCACCTCACACCAAAGGCCGGGACTAGCCCACAATGAGCAGTTCTTC.